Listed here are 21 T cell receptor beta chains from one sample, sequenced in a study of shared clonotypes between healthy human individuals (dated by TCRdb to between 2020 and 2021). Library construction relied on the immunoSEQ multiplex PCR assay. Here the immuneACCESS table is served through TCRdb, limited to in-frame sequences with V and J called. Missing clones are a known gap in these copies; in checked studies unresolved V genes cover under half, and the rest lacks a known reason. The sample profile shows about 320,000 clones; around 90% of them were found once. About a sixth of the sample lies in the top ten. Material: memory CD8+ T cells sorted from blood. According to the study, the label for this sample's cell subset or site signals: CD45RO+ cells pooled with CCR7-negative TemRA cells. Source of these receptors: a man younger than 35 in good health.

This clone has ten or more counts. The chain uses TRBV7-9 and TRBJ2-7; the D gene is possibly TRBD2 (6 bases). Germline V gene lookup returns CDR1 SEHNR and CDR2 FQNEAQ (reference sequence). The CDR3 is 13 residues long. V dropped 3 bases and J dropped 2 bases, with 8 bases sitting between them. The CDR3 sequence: CASSLGEAYEQYF. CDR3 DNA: TGTGCCAGCAGCTTGGGGGAGGCCTACGAGCAGTACTTC.

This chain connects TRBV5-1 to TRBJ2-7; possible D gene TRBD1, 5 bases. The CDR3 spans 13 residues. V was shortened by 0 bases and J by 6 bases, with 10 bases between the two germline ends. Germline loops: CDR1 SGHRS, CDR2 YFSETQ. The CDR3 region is CASSLVQGSEQYF. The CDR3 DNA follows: TGCGCCAGCAGCTTGGTTCAGGGCAGCGAGCAGTACTTC.

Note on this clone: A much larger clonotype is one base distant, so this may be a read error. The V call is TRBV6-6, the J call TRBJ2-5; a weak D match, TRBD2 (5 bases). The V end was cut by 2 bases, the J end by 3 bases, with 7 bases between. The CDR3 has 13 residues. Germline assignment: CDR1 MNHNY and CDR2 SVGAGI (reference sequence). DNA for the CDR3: TGTGCCAGCAGTTACCTGGGAGAAGAGACCCAGTACTTC. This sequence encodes CASSYLGEETQYF.

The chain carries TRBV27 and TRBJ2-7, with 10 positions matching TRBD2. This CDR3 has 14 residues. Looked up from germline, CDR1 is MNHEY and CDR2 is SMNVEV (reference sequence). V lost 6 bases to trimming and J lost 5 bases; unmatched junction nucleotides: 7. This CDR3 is CASRTSGVVDEQYF. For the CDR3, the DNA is TGTGCCAGCAGAACTAGCGGGGTTGTTGACGAGCAGTACTTC.

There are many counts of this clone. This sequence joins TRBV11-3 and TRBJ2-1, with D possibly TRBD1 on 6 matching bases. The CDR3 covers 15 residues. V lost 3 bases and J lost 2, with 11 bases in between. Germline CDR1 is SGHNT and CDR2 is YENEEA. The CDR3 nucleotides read TGTGCCAGCAGCTTGTCAGGGGAGCCCTACAATGAGCAGTTCTTC. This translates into CASSLSGEPYNEQFF.

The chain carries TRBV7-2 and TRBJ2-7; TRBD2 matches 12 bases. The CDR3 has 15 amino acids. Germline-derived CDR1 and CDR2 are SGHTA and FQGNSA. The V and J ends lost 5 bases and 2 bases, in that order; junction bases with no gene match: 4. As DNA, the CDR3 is TGTGCCAGCAGCAGACTAGCGGGAGTGGCCTACGAGCAGTACTTC. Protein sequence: CASSRLAGVAYEQYF.

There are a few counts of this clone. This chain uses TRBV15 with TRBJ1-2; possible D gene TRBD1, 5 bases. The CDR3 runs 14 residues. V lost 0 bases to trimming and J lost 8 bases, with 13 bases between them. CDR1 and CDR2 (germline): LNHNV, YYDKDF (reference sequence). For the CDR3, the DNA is TGTGCCACCAGCAGAGAGCGGACACCGATGGGCTACACCTTC. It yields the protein CATSRERTPMGYTF.

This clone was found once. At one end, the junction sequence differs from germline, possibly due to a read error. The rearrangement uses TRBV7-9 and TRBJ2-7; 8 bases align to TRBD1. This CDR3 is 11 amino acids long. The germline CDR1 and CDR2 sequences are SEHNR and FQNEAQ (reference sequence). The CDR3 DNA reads TGTGCCAGCAGTCATGTGGGACAGGCGAACTTC. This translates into CASSHVGQANF.

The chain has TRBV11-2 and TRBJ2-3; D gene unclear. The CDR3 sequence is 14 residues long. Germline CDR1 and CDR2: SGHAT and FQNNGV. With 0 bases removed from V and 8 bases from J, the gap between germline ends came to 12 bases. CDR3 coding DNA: TGTGCCAGCAGCTTAGACCACTATGTGGGTACGCAGTATTTT. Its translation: CASSLDHYVGTQYF.

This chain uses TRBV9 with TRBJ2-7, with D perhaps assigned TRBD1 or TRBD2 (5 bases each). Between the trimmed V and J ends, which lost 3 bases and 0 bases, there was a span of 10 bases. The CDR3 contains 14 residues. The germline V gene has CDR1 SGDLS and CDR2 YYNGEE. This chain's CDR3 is CASSARDGSYEQYF. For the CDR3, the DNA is TGTGCCAGCAGCGCCCGGGACGGCTCCTACGAGCAGTACTTC.

The DNA for the CDR3 is TGTGCCAGCAGGGGGACAGGGTATTACCACGAGCAGTACTTC. Its translation is CASRGTGYYHEQYF. V and J are TRBV28 and TRBJ2-7, with 9 bases lining up with TRBD1. V shed 6 bases, J shed 5 bases, and the junction held 8 bases outside the gene matches. This CDR3 spans 14 amino acids. Per the germline V gene, CDR1 is MDHEN and CDR2 is SYDVKM.

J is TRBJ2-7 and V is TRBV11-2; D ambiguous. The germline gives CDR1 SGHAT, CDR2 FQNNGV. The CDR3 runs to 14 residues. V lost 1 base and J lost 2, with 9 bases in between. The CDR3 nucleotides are TGTGCCAGCAGCTTAGGGCCCATTCCCTACGAGCAGTACTTC. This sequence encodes CASSLGPIPYEQYF.

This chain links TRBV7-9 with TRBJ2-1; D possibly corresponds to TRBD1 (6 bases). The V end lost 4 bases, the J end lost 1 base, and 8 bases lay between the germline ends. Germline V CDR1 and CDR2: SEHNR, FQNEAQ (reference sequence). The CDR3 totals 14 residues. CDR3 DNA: TGTGCCAGCAGCTACGGGACATCCTACAATGAGCAGTTCTTC. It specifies CASSYGTSYNEQFF.

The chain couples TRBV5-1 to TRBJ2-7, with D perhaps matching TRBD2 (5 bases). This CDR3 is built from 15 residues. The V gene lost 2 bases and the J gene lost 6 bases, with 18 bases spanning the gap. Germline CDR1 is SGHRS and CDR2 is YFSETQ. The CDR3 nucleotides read TGCGCCAGCAGCTTCCTAGACAACCAAGGAGGCGAGCAGTACTTC. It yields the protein CASSFLDNQGGEQYF.

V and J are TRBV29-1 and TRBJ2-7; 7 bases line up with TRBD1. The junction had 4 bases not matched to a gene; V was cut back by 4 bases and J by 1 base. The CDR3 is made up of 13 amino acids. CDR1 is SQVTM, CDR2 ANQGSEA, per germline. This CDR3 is CSVVTGASYEQYF. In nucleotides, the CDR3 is TGCAGCGTTGTTACAGGGGCATCCTACGAGCAGTACTTC.

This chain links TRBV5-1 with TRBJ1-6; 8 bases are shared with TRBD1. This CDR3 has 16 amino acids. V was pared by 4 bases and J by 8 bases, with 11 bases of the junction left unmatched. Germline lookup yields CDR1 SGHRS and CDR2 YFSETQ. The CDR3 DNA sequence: TGCGCCAGCAGCGACACAGGGGGGGCCCCCTATTCACCCCTCCACTTT. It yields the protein CASSDTGGAPYSPLHF. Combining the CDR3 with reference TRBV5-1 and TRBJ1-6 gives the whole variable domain KAGVTQTPRYLIKTRGQQVTLSCSPISGHRSVSWYQQTPGQGLQFLFEYFSETQRNKGNFPGRFSGRQFSNSRSEMNVSTLELGDSALYLCASSDTGGAPYSPLHFGNGTRLTVT.

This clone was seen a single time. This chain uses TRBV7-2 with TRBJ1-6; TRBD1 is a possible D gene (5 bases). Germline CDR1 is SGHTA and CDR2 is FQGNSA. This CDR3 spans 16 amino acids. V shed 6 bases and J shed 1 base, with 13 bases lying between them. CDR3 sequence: CASSPQGPSYNSPLHF. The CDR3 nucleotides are TGTGCCAGCAGTCCCCAGGGACCGTCCTATAATTCACCCCTCCACTTT.

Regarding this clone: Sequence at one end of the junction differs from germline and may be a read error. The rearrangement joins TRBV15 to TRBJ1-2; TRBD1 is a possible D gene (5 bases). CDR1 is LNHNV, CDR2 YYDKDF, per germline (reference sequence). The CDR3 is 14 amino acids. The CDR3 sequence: CATSGDRSLYGYTF. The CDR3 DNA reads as TGTGCCACCAGCGGAGACAGAAGCCTATATGGCTACACCTTC.

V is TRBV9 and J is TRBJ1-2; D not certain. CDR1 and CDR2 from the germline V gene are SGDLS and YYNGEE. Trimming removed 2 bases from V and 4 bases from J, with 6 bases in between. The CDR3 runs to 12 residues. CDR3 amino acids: CASSVNSYGYTF. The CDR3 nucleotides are TGTGCCAGCAGCGTCAACAGCTATGGCTACACCTTC.

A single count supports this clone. DNA for the CDR3: TGTGCCAGCAGTGGGGACAGGGGGCACACCGGGGAGCTGTTTTTT. Protein sequence: CASSGDRGHTGELFF. The rearrangement uses TRBV28 and TRBJ2-2; TRBD1 agrees at 12 bases. With 5 bases clipped from V and 3 bases from J, the junction kept 1 base outside the gene matches. Germline V gene sequence: CDR1 MDHEN, CDR2 SYDVKM. The CDR3 is 15 amino acids.

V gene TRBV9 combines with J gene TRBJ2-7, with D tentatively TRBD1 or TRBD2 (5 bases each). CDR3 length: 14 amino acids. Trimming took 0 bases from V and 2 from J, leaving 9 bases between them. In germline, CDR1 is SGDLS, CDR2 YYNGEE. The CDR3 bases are TGTGCCAGCAGCGTAGGGGACGGAACCTACGAGCAGTACTTC. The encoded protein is CASSVGDGTYEQYF.